This T cell receptor (beta chain) was recovered during a study of T cell responses to AZD1222 COVID-19 vaccine. Turning to the study itself: Whether given at about 4 or about 12 weeks, second doses were pooled. General observations from the study: A reported finding is that nearly half of spike-specific TCRs target unmutated variant regions.

Measured with immunoSEQ multiplex PCR; TCRdb has only the in-frame clones, and not every one. The sample consists of about 140,000 clones, 88% of them appearing once. Turning to this clone: Its antigen is undetermined.

The CDR3 consists of 15 residues. Per germline, CDR1 SNHLY and CDR2 FYNNEI. V shed 2 bases and J 10 bases; nucleotides not matched to a gene: 6. The chain uses TRBV2 and TRBJ1-6; the match to TRBD1 covers 9 bases. The sample here was peripheral blood, taken on day 0 of AZD1222 vaccination. The origin of this receptor is an adult in good health. Here the CDR3 reads CASSEPGQGWSPLHF. The CDR3 nucleotides read TGTGCCAGCAGTGAACCGGGACAGGGATGGTCACCCCTCCACTTT.